The text below deals with one T cell receptor beta chain. This entry comes from a study of regulatory and conventional T cells in RAG deficiency. Germline V gives CDR1 SGHAT, CDR2 FQNNGV. There are 17 residues in the CDR3. V was clipped by 2 bases and J by 3 bases, with 20 bases between them. TCRdb keeps only in-frame clones here, not all; method: immunoSEQ multiplex PCR. The sample consists of approximately 28,000 clones, 90% to 95% of them appearing once. Genomic DNA came from blood conventional CD4+ T cells gated CD25-low CD127-high. The data also belong to a second study, concerning regulatory T cells. That paper states: The PCR used 52 TRBV and 13 TRBJ primers.

This clonotype originated in a human donor in good health. The rearrangement joins TRBV11-2 to TRBJ2-7; maybe TRBD1 (6 bases). The sequenced sample was CD25- CD4+ T cells sorted from blood. The CDR3 coding sequence is TGTGCCAGCAGCTTACTCCGGCCTAGGACAGCTATCTACGAGCAGTACTTC. It specifies CASSLLRPRTAIYEQYF.